These 18 T cell receptor beta chains were sequenced from one sample in a study of blood T cell repertoires in COVID-19. Clones were read by immunoSEQ multiplex PCR, and TCRdb kept only the in-frame ones, dropping some. The data contain 100,000 to 150,000 clones, over 75% of them singletons. The sample comprised peripheral blood. Receptors were obtained from a man older than 75 with active or convalescent COVID-19.

The rearrangement joins TRBV4-2 to TRBJ2-3; 7 nucleotides line up with TRBD2. Germline values: CDR1 LGHNA, CDR2 YNFKEQ. The V segment lost 0 bases and the J segment 2 bases; nucleotides outside the gene matches: 5. This CDR3 contains 16 residues. As DNA, the CDR3 is TGTGCCAGCAGCCAAGACCCGGGACTATCCACAGATACGCAGTATTTT. This sequence encodes CASSQDPGLSTDTQYF.

The chain recombines TRBV6-2 or TRBV6-3 with TRBJ1-1; 8 nucleotides align to TRBD1. With 6 bases clipped from V and 3 bases from J, the junction kept 6 bases outside the gene matches. Germline V gives CDR1 MNHEY, CDR2 SVGEGT. CDR3 length: 14 residues. The CDR3 here is CASSPDRGDTEAFF. The CDR3 coding sequence is TGTGCCAGCAGCCCCGACAGGGGAGACACTGAAGCTTTCTTT.

This clone was detected a few times. V gene TRBV5-8 combines with J gene TRBJ1-5; D not certain. The V gene lost 0 bases and the J gene lost 0 bases, with 10 bases spanning the gap. The CDR3 spans 16 residues. Germline values: CDR1 SGHTS, CDR2 YDEGEE. The DNA of the CDR3 is TGTGCCAGCAGCTTGGGGTTACGGTATAGCAATCAGCCCCAGCATTTT. Its translation is CASSLGLRYSNQPQHF.

The chain is built from TRBV5-1 and TRBJ2-7; 7 positions match TRBD2. The germline gives CDR1 SGHRS, CDR2 YFSETQ. The trim removed 0 bases at V and 1 base at J, leaving 4 bases unmatched. This CDR3 is 15 amino acids long. CDR3: CASSLATGGSYEQYF. For the CDR3, the DNA is TGCGCCAGCAGCTTGGCCACGGGAGGTTCCTACGAGCAGTACTTC.

The chain uses TRBV19 and TRBJ1-6; a possible D gene is TRBD1 (6 bases). The CDR3 extends over 16 amino acids. V was clipped by 7 bases and J by 10 bases, with 23 bases between them. Germline values: CDR1 LNHDA, CDR2 SQIVND (reference sequence). Here the CDR3 reads CASTYTPWRGGSPLHF. The DNA for the CDR3 is TGTGCCAGTACCTACACCCCATGGCGAGGGGGATCACCCCTCCACTTT.

The chain employs TRBV5-5 and TRBJ2-3, with no clear D. This CDR3 region has 16 residues. In germline, CDR1 is SGHKS, CDR2 YYEKEE (reference sequence). V was trimmed by 1 base and J by 3 bases, leaving 15 bases between them. The CDR3 nucleotides read TGTGCCAGCAGCTTGTTGCGTCTGCAAAAGACAGATACGCAGTATTTT. As protein: CASSLLRLQKTDTQYF.

V is TRBV28 and J is TRBJ1-2; the match to TRBD1 covers 11 bases. Germline CDR1 MDHEN, CDR2 SYDVKM. There are 15 residues in the CDR3. J lost 7 bases, V lost 7 bases, and 11 bases had no gene match. CDR3 amino acids: CASIPNRDRGFGYTF. The CDR3 DNA sequence: TGTGCCAGCATCCCGAACCGGGACAGGGGGTTTGGCTACACCTTC.

This clone was seen a single time. V usage is TRBV12-3 or TRBV12-4 and J usage is TRBJ1-1; no clear D gene. V lost 4 bases and J 10 bases, leaving 7 bases between the germline ends. The CDR3 contains 10 residues. The CDR3 here is CASSSRVAFF. The CDR3 nucleotides are TGTGCCAGCAGTTCCCGGGTAGCTTTCTTT.

J is TRBJ2-1 and V is TRBV14; weak D call: TRBD1 (7 bases). Trimming removed 4 bases at V and 3 bases at J, with 16 bases between. Germline lookup yields CDR1 SGHDN and CDR2 FVKESK. The CDR3 extends over 16 amino acids. This CDR3 is CASSPPRQGGYNEQFF. In DNA form, the CDR3 reads TGTGCCAGCAGCCCTCCGCGGCAGGGGGGCTACAATGAGCAGTTCTTC. The whole variable domain, remainder taken from reference TRBV14 and TRBJ2-1, is EAGVTQFPSHSVIEKGQTVTLRCDPISGHDNLYWYRRVMGKEIKFLLHFVKESKQDESGMPNNRFLAERTGGTYSTLKVQPAELEDSGVYFCASSPPRQGGYNEQFFGPGTRLTVL.

The chain employs TRBV28 and TRBJ1-3; D perhaps matches TRBD1 (5 bases). The CDR3 is 14 amino acids. V lost 6 bases to trimming and J lost 4 bases, with 13 bases between them. Germline lookup yields CDR1 MDHEN and CDR2 SYDVKM. This CDR3 reads CASSSAGRGNTIYF. CDR3 in DNA: TGTGCCAGCAGCTCCGCGGGGCGCGGAAACACCATATATTTT. Filled out from reference TRBV28 and TRBJ1-3, the complete variable domain reads DVKVTQSSRYLVKRTGEKVFLECVQDMDHENMFWYRQDPGLGLRLIYFSYDVKMKEKGDIPEGYSVSREKKERFSLILESASTNQTSMYLCASSSAGRGNTIYFGEGSWLTVV.

The J gene is TRBJ2-2, the V gene TRBV7-3; 9 bases line up with TRBD2. The germline gives CDR1 SGHTA, CDR2 FQGTGA. The V and J ends lost 3 bases and 5 bases, in that order; junction bases with no gene match: 7. This CDR3 has 16 residues. The CDR3 here is CASSFRGRAGTGELFF. CDR3 DNA: TGTGCCAGCAGCTTCCGCGGGAGGGCGGGAACCGGGGAGCTGTTTTTT.

CDR3 loop: CATSAAGEGLYAGANVLTF. As DNA, the CDR3 is TGTGCCACCAGTGCGGCAGGGGAAGGTTTATATGCGGGGGCCAACGTCCTGACTTTC. The rearrangement uses TRBV24-1 and TRBJ2-6; TRBD1 might be the D (6 bases). The CDR3 has 19 residues. Germline lookup yields CDR1 KGHDR and CDR2 SFDVKD. Trimming took off 5 bases at V and 4 bases at J, with 23 bases between the two ends.

The chain recombines TRBV7-2 with TRBJ2-7; TRBD2 aligns across 7 bases. Germline V gene data show CDR1 as SGHTA and CDR2 as FQGNSA. This CDR3 has 15 residues. Unmatched junction bases numbered 10, after V lost 5 bases and J lost 3 bases. CDR3 coding DNA: TGTGCCAGCAGCCAGAAGGGACTACCACACTACGAGCAGTACTTC. Translated, it gives CASSQKGLPHYEQYF.

This sequence joins TRBV6-1 and TRBJ2-7; 9 bases are shared with TRBD1. With 0 bases clipped from V and 2 bases from J, the junction kept 5 bases outside the gene matches. Per germline, CDR1 MNHNS and CDR2 SASEGT. The CDR3 extends over 16 amino acids. In nucleotides, the CDR3 is TGTGCCAGCAGTGAAGCAGGACAGGGGATAACCTACGAGCAGTACTTC. It encodes CASSEAGQGITYEQYF.

In this sample, this clone turned up a few times. The chain couples TRBV19 to TRBJ2-7; perhaps TRBD2 as D (6 bases). In germline, CDR1 is LNHDA, CDR2 SQIVND (reference sequence). The CDR3 contains 15 residues. Deletions cut 3 bases from V and 1 base from J, with 13 bases between. The CDR3 region is CASSITPGASYEQYF. In nucleotides, the CDR3 is TGTGCCAGTAGTATTACGCCGGGAGCGTCCTACGAGCAGTACTTC. Full variable domain (missing parts from reference TRBV19 and TRBJ2-7): DGGITQSPKYLFRKEGQNVTLSCEQNLNHDAMYWYRQDPGQGLRLIYYSQIVNDFQKGDIAEGYSVSREKKESFPLTVTSAQKNPTAFYLCASSITPGASYEQYFGPGTRLTVT.

The chain is built from TRBV14 and TRBJ2-7; tentatively, D is TRBD1 (5 bases). This CDR3 is built from 17 residues. V lost 3 bases to trimming and J lost 2 bases, with 20 bases between them. Germline V gene lookup returns CDR1 SGHDN and CDR2 FVKESK. CDR3 sequence: CASSHPGKSALTYEQYF. The CDR3 DNA reads TGTGCCAGCAGCCATCCAGGGAAGTCAGCCTTAACCTACGAGCAGTACTTC. The variable domain in full, with the rest retrieved from reference TRBV14 and TRBJ2-7, is EAGVTQFPSHSVIEKGQTVTLRCDPISGHDNLYWYRRVMGKEIKFLLHFVKESKQDESGMPNNRFLAERTGGTYSTLKVQPAELEDSGVYFCASSHPGKSALTYEQYFGPGTRLTVT.

CDR3 sequence reads: CASSFLTGGGNQPQHF. The CDR3 DNA is TGTGCCAGCAGTTTCCTGACAGGGGGAGGCAATCAGCCCCAGCATTTT. V is TRBV28 and J is TRBJ1-5, with TRBD1 identical over 9 bases. Germline V gives CDR1 MDHEN, CDR2 SYDVKM. V lost 3 bases, J lost 2 bases, and 5 bases stayed unmatched. The CDR3 spans 16 residues.

The gene calls are TRBV5-5 and TRBJ1-2; 9 positions agree with TRBD1. Trimming took 5 bases from V and 5 from J; bases not matched to a gene: 10. Germline-derived CDR1 and CDR2 are SGHKS and YYEKEE (reference sequence). There are 15 residues in the CDR3. Here the CDR3 DNA reads TGTGCCAGCAGTTACCTGGCGACAGGGGGATATGGCTACACCTTC. It specifies CASSYLATGGYGYTF.